This is a list of T cell receptor beta chains from one sample in a study of breast tumors, draining lymph nodes, adjacent tissues. Using its own MiXCR run on the multiplex PCR reads, TCRdb lists one record per CDR3 protein. The table includes about 31,000 distinct CDR3 sequences, roughly two thirds detected once. Specimen: breast tumor tissue. The receptors shown here come from a female donor with breast cancer. Some clones in this sample may be carry-over from other donors' samples. Both conserved end residues are part of each CDR3. The D gene is left open where the match is weak. Clone size appears in some rows only: once, few, many, or a class for an expanded clone.

size | J | D | V | CDR3 | DNA
large | TRBJ2-7 | TRBD1 | TRBV5-1 | CASTTGGTYEQYF | TGCGCCAGTACGACAGGGGGTACCTACGAGCAGTACTTC
NA | TRBJ1-4 | TRBD1 | TRBV19 | CASSIRQGATNEKLFF | TGTGCCAGTAGTATCCGGCAGGGGGCCACTAATGAAAAACTGTTTTTT
NA | TRBJ1-6 | NA | TRBV7-2 | CASSSEGRSNSSLHF | TGTGCCAGCAGCTCCGAGGGAAGGTCGAATTCATCCCTCCACTTT
NA | TRBJ2-5 | NA | TRBV19 | CASSMRGMGQPQYF | TGTGCCAGTAGTATGCGGGGTATGGGTCAGCCCCAGTACTTC
medium-sized | TRBJ1-2 | NA | TRBV7-2 | CASSLSRDSYGYTF | TGTGCCAGCAGCTTATCCCGGGATTCCTATGGCTACACCTTC
NA | TRBJ2-3 | TRBD2 | TRBV20-1 | CSAIDPGLAPYTDTQYF | TGCAGTGCTATAGATCCGGGACTAGCGCCTTACACAGATACGCAGTATTTT
few | TRBJ1-6 | TRBD1 | TRBV4-1 | CASSQRQGYNSPLHF | TGCGCCAGCAGCCAGAGACAGGGGTATAATTCACCCCTCCACTTT
many | TRBJ1-2 | NA | TRBV9 | CASSVAQVTGGSYGYTF | TGTGCCAGCAGCGTAGCCCAAGTGACAGGAGGAAGCTATGGCTACACCTTC
many | TRBJ1-2 | NA | TRBV19 | CASSIPGSPYGYTF | TGTGCCAGTAGTATACCCGGGAGCCCCTATGGCTACACCTTC
NA | TRBJ1-2 | NA | TRBV20-1 | CSAQSRGEGDYGYTF | TGCAGTGCCCAAAGCAGGGGTGAGGGTGACTATGGCTACACCTTC